In its sample, the clone carrying this T cell receptor beta chain was seen once. Methods used by the authors: The authors estimated nucleated cell counts from reference gene primer amplification. Profiled with immunoSEQ multiplex PCR; TCRdb holds only in-frame clones, not every one. The DNA was the basis for D and trimming; V, J and clone size are from that table. The sample gives 59,000 or so clones, 80% of which show up once; more than 7% is in the top ten. The sample comes from a study of blood T cell repertoires in COVID-19. For the study at large: The United States, Italy and Spain were the sources of the acute and convalescent COVID-19 samples. PBMCs, B-cell-depleted T cells, or T cells were the source of the cDNA or gDNA that made up the material.

The CDR3 is made up of 14 amino acids. Trimming removed 1 base from V and 3 bases from J; junction bases left unmatched: 3. Germline loops: CDR1 SGHTS, CDR2 YDEGEE. Material: peripheral blood. The TCR comes from a man between 60 and 75 years old with acute or convalescent COVID-19. This chain uses TRBV5-8 with TRBJ2-5, with TRBD1 identical over 7 bases. The CDR3 loop is CASSLRQGKETQYF. As DNA, the CDR3 is TGTGCCAGCAGCTTGAGACAGGGAAAAGAGACCCAGTACTTC.